A few counts support the clone carrying this TCR beta chain. Its antigen is as yet unknown. Profiled with immunoSEQ multiplex PCR; TCRdb holds only in-frame clones, not every one. The profile shows roughly 100,000 clones, 70% to 85% of them singletons. The ends were cut back, 4 bases at V and 2 bases at J, with 11 bases in the middle. CDR1 SGDLS and CDR2 YYNGEE come from the germline V gene. CDR3 length: 14 amino acids. Documented time point: blood 4 weeks post-SBRT, at nephrectomy. Treatment specified: 15 Gy SBRT to primary tumor, nephrectomy 4 weeks later. The data were taken from a study of radiation and T cells in renal cell carcinoma. Whole-study findings and limits: Without pretreatment biopsies, baseline tumor clonotype presence was undetermined.

The TCR was taken from a man between 60 and 75 years old with renal cell carcinoma. The V call is TRBV9, the J call TRBJ2-3; D not certain. Here the sequenced sample was blood, taken from a patient whose treatment included radiotherapy and nephrectomy. The CDR3 loop reads CASSPRLFTDTQYF. The CDR3 bases are TGTGCCAGCAGCCCGCGACTGTTCACAGATACGCAGTATTTT.